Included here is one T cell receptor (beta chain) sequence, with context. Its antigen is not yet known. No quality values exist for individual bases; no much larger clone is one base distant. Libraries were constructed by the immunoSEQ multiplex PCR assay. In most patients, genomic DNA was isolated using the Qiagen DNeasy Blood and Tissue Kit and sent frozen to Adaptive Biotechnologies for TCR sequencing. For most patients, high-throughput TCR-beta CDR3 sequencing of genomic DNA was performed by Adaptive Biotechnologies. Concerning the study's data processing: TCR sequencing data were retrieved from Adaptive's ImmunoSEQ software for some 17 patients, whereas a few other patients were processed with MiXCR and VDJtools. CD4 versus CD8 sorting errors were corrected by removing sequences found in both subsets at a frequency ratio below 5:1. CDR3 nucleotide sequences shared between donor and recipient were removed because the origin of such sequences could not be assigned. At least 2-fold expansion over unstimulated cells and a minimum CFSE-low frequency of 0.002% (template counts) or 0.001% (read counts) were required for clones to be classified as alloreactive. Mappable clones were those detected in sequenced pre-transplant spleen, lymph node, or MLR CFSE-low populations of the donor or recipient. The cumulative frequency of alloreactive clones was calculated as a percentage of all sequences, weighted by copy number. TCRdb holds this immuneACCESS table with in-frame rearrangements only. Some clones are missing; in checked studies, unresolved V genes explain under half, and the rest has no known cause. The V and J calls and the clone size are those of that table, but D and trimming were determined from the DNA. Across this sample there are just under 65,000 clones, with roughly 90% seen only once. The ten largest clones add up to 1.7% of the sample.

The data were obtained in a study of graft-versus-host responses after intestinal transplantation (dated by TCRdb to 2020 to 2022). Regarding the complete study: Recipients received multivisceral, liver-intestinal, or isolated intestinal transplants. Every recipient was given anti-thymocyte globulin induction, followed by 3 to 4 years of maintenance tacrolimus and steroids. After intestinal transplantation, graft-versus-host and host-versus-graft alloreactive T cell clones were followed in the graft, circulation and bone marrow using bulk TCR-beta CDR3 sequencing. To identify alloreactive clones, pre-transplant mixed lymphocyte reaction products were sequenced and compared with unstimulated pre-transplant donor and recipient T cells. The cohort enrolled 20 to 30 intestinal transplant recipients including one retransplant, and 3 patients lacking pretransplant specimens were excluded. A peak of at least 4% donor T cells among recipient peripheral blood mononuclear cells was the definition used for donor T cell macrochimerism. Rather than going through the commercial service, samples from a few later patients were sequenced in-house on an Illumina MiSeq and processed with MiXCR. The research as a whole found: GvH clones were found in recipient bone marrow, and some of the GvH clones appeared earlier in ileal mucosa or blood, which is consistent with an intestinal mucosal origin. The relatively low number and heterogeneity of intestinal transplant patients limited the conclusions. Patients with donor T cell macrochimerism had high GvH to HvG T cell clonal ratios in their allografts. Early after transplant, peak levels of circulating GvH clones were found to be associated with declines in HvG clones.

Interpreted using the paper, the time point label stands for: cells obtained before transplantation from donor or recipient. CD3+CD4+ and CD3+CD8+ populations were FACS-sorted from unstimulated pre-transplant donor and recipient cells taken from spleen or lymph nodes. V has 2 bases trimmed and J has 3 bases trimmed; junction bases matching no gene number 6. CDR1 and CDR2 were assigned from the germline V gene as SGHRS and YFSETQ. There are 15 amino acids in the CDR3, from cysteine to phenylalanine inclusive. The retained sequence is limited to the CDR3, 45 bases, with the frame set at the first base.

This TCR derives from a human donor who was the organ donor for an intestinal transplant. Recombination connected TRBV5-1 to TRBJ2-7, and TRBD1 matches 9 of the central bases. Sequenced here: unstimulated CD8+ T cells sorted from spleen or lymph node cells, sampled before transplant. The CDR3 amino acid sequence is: CASSFWDRALYEQYF. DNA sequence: TGCGCCAGCAGCTTTTGGGACAGGGCCCTCTACGAGCAGTACTTC. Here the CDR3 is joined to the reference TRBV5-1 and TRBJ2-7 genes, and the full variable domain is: KAGVTQTPRYLIKTRGQQVTLSCSPISGHRSVSWYQQTPGQGLQFLFEYFSETQRNKGNFPGRFSGRQFSNSRSEMNVSTLELGDSALYLCASSFWDRALYEQYFGPGTRLTVT.